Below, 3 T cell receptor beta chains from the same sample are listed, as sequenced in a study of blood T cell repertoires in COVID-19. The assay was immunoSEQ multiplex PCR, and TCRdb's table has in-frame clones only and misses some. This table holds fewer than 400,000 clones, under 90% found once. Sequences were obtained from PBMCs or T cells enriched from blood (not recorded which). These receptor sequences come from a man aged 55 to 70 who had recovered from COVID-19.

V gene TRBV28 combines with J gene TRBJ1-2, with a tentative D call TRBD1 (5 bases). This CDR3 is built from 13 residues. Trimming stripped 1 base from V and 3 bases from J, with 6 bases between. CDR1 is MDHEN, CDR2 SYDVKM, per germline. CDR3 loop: CASSLSTDYGYTF. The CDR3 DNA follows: TGTGCCAGCAGTTTATCGACAGACTATGGCTACACCTTC.

CDR3 nucleotides: TGTGCCAGCAGTATCGGGACAGGGAGTCAGCCCCAGCATTTT. Encoded protein: CASSIGTGSQPQHF. This chain links TRBV28 with TRBJ1-5; 9 nucleotides match TRBD1. There are 14 residues in the CDR3. The V gene's germline CDR1 is MDHEN and CDR2 SYDVKM. V lost 5 bases to trimming and J lost 6 bases; unmatched junction nucleotides: 5. The whole variable domain, remainder taken from reference TRBV28 and TRBJ1-5, is DVKVTQSSRYLVKRTGEKVFLECVQDMDHENMFWYRQDPGLGLRLIYFSYDVKMKEKGDIPEGYSVSREKKERFSLILESASTNQTSMYLCASSIGTGSQPQHFGDGTRLSIL.

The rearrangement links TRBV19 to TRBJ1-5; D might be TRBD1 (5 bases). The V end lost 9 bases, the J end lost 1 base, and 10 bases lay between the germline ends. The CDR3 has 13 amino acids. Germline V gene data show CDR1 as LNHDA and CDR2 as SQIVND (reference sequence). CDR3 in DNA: TGTGCCAGCAGAAGACAGAGCAATCAGCCCCAGCATTTT. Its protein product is CASRRQSNQPQHF. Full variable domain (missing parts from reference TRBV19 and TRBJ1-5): DGGITQSPKYLFRKEGQNVTLSCEQNLNHDAMYWYRQDPGQGLRLIYYSQIVNDFQKGDIAEGYSVSREKKESFPLTVTSAQKNPTAFYLCASRRQSNQPQHFGDGTRLSIL.